The sequence of this T cell receptor beta chain was determined in a study of cytomegalovirus exposure and HLA in healthy donors. Study-wide context: Unique TCR beta sequences numbering 95 million to 130 million came from around 180 million T cells in an earlier analysis. Findings and limits, study-wide: There were several of the most significant clusters that appeared linked to common viral pathogens in a later analysis. Later analysis reportedly placed an Asian-associated ancestry cluster below the approximately 650-donor mean in N-insertions.

This CDR3 region has 18 residues. The germline gives CDR1 SGDLS, CDR2 YYNGEE. V dropped 4 bases and J dropped 4 bases, with 25 bases sitting between them. The PCR employed 60 Vbeta primers together with 13 Jbeta primers. The protocol was immunoSEQ multiplex PCR, while the TCRdb copy is restricted to in-frame clones and leaves out a portion. In the table there are more than 65,000 clones, roughly 78% of which are singletons. Worth noting for this clone: The target antigen is unknown.

The sequence was obtained from a man younger than 30 in good health and CMV-seronegative. V is TRBV9 and J is TRBJ2-3; maybe TRBD2 (5 bases). The sample taken for sequencing was PBMCs. In DNA, the CDR3 is TGTGCCAGCAGCCCCCCCCCAGACGTGACTCGGCGGGCAGATACGCAGTATTTT. Its translation is CASSPPPDVTRRADTQYF. The variable domain in full, with the rest retrieved from reference TRBV9 and TRBJ2-3, is DSGVTQTPKHLITATGQRVTLRCSPRSGDLSVYWYQQSLDQGLQFLIQYYNGEERAKGNILERFSAQQFPDLHSELNLSSLELGDSALYFCASSPPPDVTRRADTQYFGPGTRLTVL.